This T cell receptor (beta chain) was sequenced for a study of long-term antiretroviral therapy in people with HIV. The CDR3 extends over 17 amino acids. Germline V lookup: CDR1 SEHNR, CDR2 FQNEAQ (reference sequence). Trimming cost V 7 bases and J 2 bases; bases outside gene matches: 14. Survey-level immunoSEQ v3.0 assays were run. Per-sample targets for sequencing were roughly 40,000-50,000 T-cell genomes. The data were produced by immunoSEQ multiplex PCR, yet TCRdb's version contains in-frame clones alone and is incomplete. Among more than 25,000 clones listed, about 98% were seen once. This specimen consisted of unsorted PBMCs, obtained 7.6 years after starting antiretroviral therapy. The TCR sequence derives from a man younger than 40 with HIV. The J gene is TRBJ2-1, the V gene TRBV7-9; 7 positions match TRBD2. This chain's CDR3 is CASIPFGASGTYNEQFF. CDR3 sequence (DNA): TGTGCCAGCATCCCTTTCGGGGCTAGCGGAACCTACAATGAGCAGTTCTTC.